This T cell receptor beta chain derives from a study of blood T cell repertoires in COVID-19. Study in general: From the United States, Italy and Spain came samples of acute and convalescent COVID-19. The cDNA or gDNA used as material had been derived from T cells, B-cell-depleted T cells, or PBMCs.

Sequencing used immunoSEQ multiplex PCR; TCRdb keeps in-frame clones, though not all of them. This sample has some 350,000 clones, with 80% to 90% found just once. The V gene end was trimmed by 4 bases and the J gene end by 6 bases; junction bases not matched to a gene: 7. Germline values: CDR1 LGHNA, CDR2 YSLEER. The CDR3 consists of 15 residues. This receptor was obtained from a woman in her 30s with COVID-19, enrolled during active disease. Source material: peripheral blood. The chain recombines TRBV4-3 with TRBJ2-2, with TRBD2 matching over 8 bases. CDR3 region: CASSRAGVVAGELFF. The CDR3 DNA reads TGCGCCAGCAGCCGAGCGGGAGTGGTTGCCGGGGAGCTGTTTTTT.